The clone carrying this T cell receptor (beta chain) was found a few times. These data originate in a study of blood T cell repertoires in COVID-19. Study-level information: COVID-19 samples from acute and convalescent phases originated in the United States, Italy and Spain. Sources were T cells, B-cell-depleted T cells, or PBMCs; the material itself was cDNA or gDNA.

Seattle enrolled patients during active infection and tracked them longitudinally. The CDR3 contains 13 residues. Looked up from germline, CDR1 is LNHDA and CDR2 is SQIVND (reference sequence). The germline V and J ends were trimmed by 10 bases and 0 bases, with 10 bases remaining between them. In the authors' workflow: Using reference gene primer amplification, nucleated cell counts were estimated. Method: immunoSEQ multiplex PCR; TCRdb's copy keeps in-frame clones and lacks some. V, J and clone size are those of that table, while D and trimming were read from the DNA. Here the sample spans approximately 120,000 clones, approximately 74% being singletons.

The sequenced sample was peripheral blood. This clonotype was sampled from a man aged 80 or over with COVID-19, enrolled during active disease. The rearrangement joins TRBV19 to TRBJ1-5; D unclear. The CDR3 reads CAKRGGSNQPQHF. The CDR3 DNA reads TGTGCCAAACGGGGAGGTAGCAATCAGCCCCAGCATTTT. The full variable domain, with the rest looked up from reference TRBV19 and TRBJ1-5, is DGGITQSPKYLFRKEGQNVTLSCEQNLNHDAMYWYRQDPGQGLRLIYYSQIVNDFQKGDIAEGYSVSREKKESFPLTVTSAQKNPTAFYLCAKRGGSNQPQHFGDGTRLSIL.